These 22 T cell receptor beta chains originate from one sample sequenced in a study of blood T cells in healthy people across ages. Then a second PCR, running roughly 6 to 11 cycles, was carried out with a sample-barcoded 5' primer and a J-beta primer mix. TCRdb used MiXCR to reprocess the 5' RACE reads, holding one entry per CDR3 protein. Found here are around 1,600,000 distinct CDR3 sequences, about 45% of them singletons; the top ten hold 4%. Sequencing was performed on blood. Source of these receptors: a woman aged 18-35 years in good health.

The V gene is TRBV18, the J gene TRBJ2-6; D is perhaps TRBD1 (6 bases). The CDR3 spans 15 residues. V shed 3 bases and J shed 2 bases, with 8 bases lying between them. Germline V gene sequence: CDR1 KGHSH, CDR2 LQKENI. The CDR3 spells CASSPQGTGANVLTF. The CDR3 DNA follows: TGTGCCAGCTCACCGCAGGGGACTGGGGCCAACGTCCTGACTTTC.

Points on this clonotype: This is likely a read error, given that the CDR3 carries no conserved phenylalanine or tryptophan at its end. This chain uses TRBV20-1 with TRBJ1-2, with D perhaps TRBD1 (5 bases). This CDR3 is 12 amino acids long. Germline assignment: CDR1 DFQATT and CDR2 SNEGSKA (reference sequence). The ends were cut back, 3 bases at V and 6 bases at J, with 11 bases in the middle. CDR3 sequence (DNA): TGCAGTGCTAGCTTAGCAGGGAATGGCTACACCTCC. Translation: CSASLAGNGYTS.

The chain carries TRBV4-1 and TRBJ1-5; D perhaps matches TRBD1 (5 bases). The CDR3 runs 15 residues. Germline loops: CDR1 MGHRA, CDR2 YSYEKL. V gave up 0 bases and J gave up 3 bases, with 9 bases separating them. The CDR3 loop is CASSQDAGTNQPQHF. The CDR3, as DNA: TGCGCCAGCAGCCAAGATGCAGGGACCAATCAGCCCCAGCATTTT.

This chain joins TRBV7-2 and TRBJ2-3; D is ambiguous. Deletions cut 6 bases from V and 7 bases from J, with 8 bases between. CDR3 length: 11 amino acids. Germline CDR1 reads SGHTA; CDR2 reads FQGNSA. The CDR3 DNA is TGTGCCAGCAGTCGACAATATACGCAGTATTTT. Translation gives CASSRQYTQYF.

V is TRBV28 and J is TRBJ2-7, with a weak D call TRBD2 (5 bases). V lost 6 bases, J lost 4 bases, and 19 bases lay in between. The germline gives CDR1 MDHEN, CDR2 SYDVKM. CDR3 length equals 15 residues. The CDR3 nucleotides read TGTGCCAGCAGCCTAGCCACGCACGATGAGTACGAGCAGTACTTC. This translates into CASSLATHDEYEQYF.

The sample holds one count of this clonotype. The CDR3 DNA reads TGTGCCAGCAGTTATACTAGCGGCCAAAAAGAGACCCAGTACTTC. Protein sequence: CASSYTSGQKETQYF. The chain recombines TRBV7-9 with TRBJ2-5; 8 positions match TRBD2. V was pared by 6 bases and J by 3 bases, with 9 bases of the junction left unmatched. Germline CDR1 reads SEHNR; CDR2 reads FQNEAQ (reference sequence). The CDR3 is made up of 15 amino acids.

The chain carries TRBV27 and TRBJ2-3, with TRBD2 matching over 12 bases. The trim removed 6 bases at V and 3 bases at J, leaving 13 bases unmatched. CDR1 is MNHEY, CDR2 SMNVEV, per germline (reference sequence). The CDR3 runs to 18 residues. CDR3 DNA: TGTGCCAGCAGGCCGATGAGACTAGCGGGAGAAGGGACAGATACGCAGTATTTT. This encodes CASRPMRLAGEGTDTQYF.

The DNA for the CDR3 is TGCAGTGCTAGTACCCCGGGTACCGGGGAGCTGTTTTTT. It codes for CSASTPGTGELFF. The rearrangement uses TRBV20-1 and TRBJ2-2; no clear D gene. This CDR3 contains 13 residues. V lost 3 bases, J lost 5 bases, and 10 bases lay in between. Germline-derived CDR1 and CDR2 are DFQATT and SNEGSKA (reference sequence).

This clonotype was picked up one time. The chain has TRBV11-2 and TRBJ2-1; 12 positions agree with TRBD1. Germline lookup yields CDR1 SGHAT and CDR2 FQNNGV. The CDR3 contains 15 residues. Trimming at V came to 3 bases and at J to 8 bases, leaving 5 bases not matched to a gene. The CDR3 loop reads CASSFRGQGADEQFF. The CDR3 DNA reads TGTGCCAGCAGCTTTCGGGGACAGGGGGCCGATGAGCAGTTCTTC.

The V call is TRBV14, the J call TRBJ1-6, with unresolved D. The CDR3 is made up of 13 amino acids. The germline CDR1 and CDR2 sequences are SGHDN and FVKESK. Trimming stripped 0 bases from V and 9 bases from J, with 6 bases between. The CDR3 DNA reads as TGTGCCAGCAGCCAAGATGGGGTTTCACCCCTCCACTTT. Amino acids: CASSQDGVSPLHF.

This clonotype was observed a few times. This sequence joins TRBV15 and TRBJ2-1; 8 bases line up with TRBD2. The CDR3 consists of 16 residues. Losses at the gene ends were 4 bases for V and 0 bases for J; bases not matched to a gene: 5. CDR1 is LNHNV, CDR2 YYDKDF, per germline (reference sequence). The CDR3 nucleotides read TGTGCCACCAGCACTTTCGGGAGGGGCTCCTACAATGAGCAGTTCTTC. It translates to CATSTFGRGSYNEQFF.

This clonotype was recorded many times. The V and J genes are TRBV27 and TRBJ2-7; 10 bases are shared with TRBD2. V dropped 0 bases and J dropped 4; count of bases not matched to a gene: 3. This CDR3 is 15 amino acids long. The germline V gene encodes CDR1 MNHEY and CDR2 SMNVEV (reference sequence). The CDR3 DNA is TGTGCCAGCAGTTTATCTCTAGCGGGGGTTTACGAGCAGTACTTC. Encoded protein: CASSLSLAGVYEQYF.

This clonotype was picked up a small number of times. The chain carries TRBV9 and TRBJ2-1; D remains ambiguous. Germline CDR1 is SGDLS and CDR2 is YYNGEE. The V gene lost 4 bases and the J gene lost 6 bases, with 14 bases spanning the gap. The CDR3 is 14 amino acids. This CDR3 is CASSRGQHSNEQFF. For the CDR3, the DNA is TGTGCCAGCAGCAGAGGTCAGCACTCCAATGAGCAGTTCTTC.

This clonotype was seen a few times. The chain has TRBV20-1 and TRBJ2-1; tentative D call: TRBD2 (6 bases). CDR3 length: 13 amino acids. Trimming removed 4 bases at V and 0 bases at J, with 7 bases between. CDR1 DFQATT and CDR2 SNEGSKA come from the germline V gene (reference sequence). CDR3 residues: CSATGDSYNEQFF. The CDR3 nucleotides are TGCAGTGCTACGGGGGACTCCTACAATGAGCAGTTCTTC.

Remarks on this clonotype: A much larger clone lies one base from this, so it may be a read error. The chain is built from TRBV27 and TRBJ1-2; 7 bases line up with TRBD1. Looked up from germline, CDR1 is MNHEY and CDR2 is SMNVEV (reference sequence). This CDR3 has 14 residues. J gave up 4 bases and V 5 bases, and 7 bases lay outside the gene matches. This CDR3 is CASSAGGQTYGYTF. In nucleotides, the CDR3 is TGTGCCAGCAGTGCGGGGGGACAGACCTATGGCTACACCTTC.

This sequence joins TRBV29-1 and TRBJ2-5; no clear D gene. Trimming cost V 2 bases and J 5 bases, with 15 bases left between them. The CDR3 has 14 residues. Germline loops: CDR1 SQVTM, CDR2 ANQGSEA. CDR3 region: CSVELGRVWETQYF. CDR3 nucleotides: TGCAGCGTTGAATTGGGAAGAGTCTGGGAGACCCAGTACTTC.

As regards this clonotype: A junction end diverges from the germline sequence, so it may reflect a read error. The chain combines TRBV4-2 with TRBJ2-3; possible D gene TRBD2, 6 bases. The germline CDR1 and CDR2 sequences are LGHNA and YNFKEQ. CDR3 length: 15 amino acids. As DNA, the CDR3 is TGTGCCAGCAGCCAAGGCGGAGGGAGGCTAGATACGCGGTATTTT. Translating gives CASSQGGGRLDTRYF.

CDR3 sequence: CASSWQGSSYEQYF. Here the CDR3 DNA reads TGTGCCAGCAGCTGGCAGGGATCCTCCTACGAGCAGTACTTC. The chain employs TRBV5-6 and TRBJ2-7; a weak D match, TRBD1 (5 bases). Per germline, CDR1 SGHDT and CDR2 YYEEEE. Trimming took 3 bases from V and 0 from J, leaving 10 bases between them. The length of the CDR3 is 14 residues.

This chain uses TRBV5-1 with TRBJ2-1; TRBD1 aligns across 8 bases. The CDR3 runs to 17 residues. Per the germline V gene, CDR1 is SGHRS and CDR2 is YFSETQ. V lost 4 bases to trimming and J lost 4 bases; unmatched junction nucleotides: 13. The CDR3 nucleotides are TGCGCCAGCAGCCCGCTACCCGGACAGGGTACATACAATGAGCAGTTCTTC. This translates into CASSPLPGQGTYNEQFF.

This clonotype has only one observation. The genes are TRBV11-1 and TRBJ2-3; a weak D match, TRBD2 (5 bases). The CDR3 is made up of 15 amino acids. The germline CDR1 and CDR2 sequences are SGHAT and FQDESV (reference sequence). The V and J ends lost 4 bases and 1 base respectively, with 12 bases between them. This CDR3 is CASSSRGSGTDTQYF. CDR3 nucleotide sequence: TGTGCCAGCAGCTCACGAGGGAGCGGCACAGATACGCAGTATTTT. Combining the CDR3 with reference TRBV11-1 and TRBJ2-3 gives the whole variable domain EAEVAQSPRYKITEKSQAVAFWCDPISGHATLYWYRQILGQGPELLVQFQDESVVDDSQLPKDRFSAERLKGVDSTLKIQPAELGDSAMYLCASSSRGSGTDTQYFGPGTRLTVL.

The chain is built from TRBV29-1 and TRBJ2-3; D is uncertain. V was trimmed by 7 bases and J by 2 bases, leaving 13 bases between them. The germline V gene has CDR1 SQVTM and CDR2 ANQGSEA. There are 13 residues in the CDR3. CDR3 loop: CSAARRHTDTQYF. Written as DNA, the CDR3 is TGCAGCGCAGCAAGGAGACACACAGATACGCAGTATTTT.

The rearrangement joins TRBV4-1 to TRBJ1-2, with D possibly being TRBD1 (6 bases). The CDR3 loop spans 14 amino acids. The V gene lost 0 bases and the J gene lost 6 bases, with 11 bases spanning the gap. Germline-derived CDR1 and CDR2 are MGHRA and YSYEKL. CDR3 coding DNA: TGCGCCAGCAGCCAAGATAGGGCAGGGGATGGCTACACCTTC. It specifies CASSQDRAGDGYTF.